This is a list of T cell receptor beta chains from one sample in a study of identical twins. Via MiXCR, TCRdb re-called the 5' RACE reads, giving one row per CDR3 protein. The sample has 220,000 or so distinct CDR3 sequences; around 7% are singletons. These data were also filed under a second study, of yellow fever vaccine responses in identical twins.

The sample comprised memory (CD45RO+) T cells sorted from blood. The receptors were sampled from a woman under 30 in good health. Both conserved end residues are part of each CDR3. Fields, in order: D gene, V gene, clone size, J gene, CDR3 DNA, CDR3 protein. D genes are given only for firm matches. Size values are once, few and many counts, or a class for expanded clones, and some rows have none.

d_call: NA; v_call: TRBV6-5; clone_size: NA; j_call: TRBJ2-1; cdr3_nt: TGTGCCAGCGGAAGAAGCGATGAGCAGTTCTTC; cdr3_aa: CASGRSDEQFF
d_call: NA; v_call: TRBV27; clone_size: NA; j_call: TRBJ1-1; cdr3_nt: TGTGCCAGCAGTCCCGCCATGAACACTGAAGCTTTCTTT; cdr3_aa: CASSPAMNTEAFF
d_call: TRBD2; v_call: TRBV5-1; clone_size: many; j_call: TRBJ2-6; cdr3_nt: TGCGCCAGCAGCGTAACTAGCGGATCCTCTGGGGCCAACGTCCTGACTTTC; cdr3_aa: CASSVTSGSSGANVLTF
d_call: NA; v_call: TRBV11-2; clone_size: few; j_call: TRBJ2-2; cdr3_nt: TGTGCCAGCAGCCCCGGGACACTAACCGGGGAGCTGTTTTTT; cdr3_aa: CASSPGTLTGELFF
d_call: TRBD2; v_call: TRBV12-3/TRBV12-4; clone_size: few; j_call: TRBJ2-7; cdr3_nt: TGTGCCAGCAGCAAAGGGCGGGAGGCTTACGAGCAGTACTTC; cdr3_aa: CASSKGREAYEQYF
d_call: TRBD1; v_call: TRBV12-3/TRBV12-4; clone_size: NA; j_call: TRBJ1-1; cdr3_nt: TGTGCCAGCAAGCTAACAGGGGTTCCAGTTGAAGCTTTCTTT; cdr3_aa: CASKLTGVPVEAFF
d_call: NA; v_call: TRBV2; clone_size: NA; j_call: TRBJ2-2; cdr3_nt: TGTGCCAGCAGTGGGGGGGCTGTCGCCGGGGAGCTGTTTTTT; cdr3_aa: CASSGGAVAGELFF
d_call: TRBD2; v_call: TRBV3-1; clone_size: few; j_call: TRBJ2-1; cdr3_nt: TGTGCCAGCAGCCAAGTAGCGGGGGGGGGGAATGAGCAGTTCTTC; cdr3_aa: CASSQVAGGGNEQFF
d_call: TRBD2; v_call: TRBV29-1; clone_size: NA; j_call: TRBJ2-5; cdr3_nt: TGCAGCAGTTGGACTAGCGGGAGAGGAGAGACCCAGTACTTC; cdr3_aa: CSSWTSGRGETQYF
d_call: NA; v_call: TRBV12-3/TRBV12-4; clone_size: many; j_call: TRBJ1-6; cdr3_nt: TGTGCCAGCAGCACTGGGGTGGGGAATTCACCCCTCCACTTT; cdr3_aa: CASSTGVGNSPLHF
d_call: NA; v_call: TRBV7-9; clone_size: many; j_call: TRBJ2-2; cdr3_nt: TGTGCCAGCAGCTCGAACACCGGGGAGCTGTTTTTT; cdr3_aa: CASSSNTGELFF
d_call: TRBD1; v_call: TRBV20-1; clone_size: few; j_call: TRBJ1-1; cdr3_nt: TGCAGTGCTGGACAGGGTGGCCCTGAAGCTTTCTTT; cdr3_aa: CSAGQGGPEAFF
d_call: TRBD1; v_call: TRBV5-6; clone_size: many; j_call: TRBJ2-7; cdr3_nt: TGTGCCAGCAGCCTCCGTCGTGTCAGGGGGCCTGGATTGTACGAGCAGTACTTC; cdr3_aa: CASSLRRVRGPGLYEQYF
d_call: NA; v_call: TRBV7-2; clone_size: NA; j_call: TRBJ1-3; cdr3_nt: TGTGCCAGCAGCAGAAACAGAAACACCATATATTTT; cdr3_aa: CASSRNRNTIYF
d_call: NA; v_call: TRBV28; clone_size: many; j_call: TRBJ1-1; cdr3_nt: TGTGCCAGCAGTGCCCCGGGACACAACACTGAAGCTTTCTTT; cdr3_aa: CASSAPGHNTEAFF
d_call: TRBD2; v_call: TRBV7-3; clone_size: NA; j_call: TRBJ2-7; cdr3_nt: TGTGCCAGCAGCTTAAATGGGGGGGTCCCGCAGTACTTC; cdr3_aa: CASSLNGGVPQYF
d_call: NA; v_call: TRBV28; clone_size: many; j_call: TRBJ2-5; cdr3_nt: TGTGCCAGCAGTCTGTCAGGGACCTGGGAAACCCAGTACTTC; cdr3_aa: CASSLSGTWETQYF
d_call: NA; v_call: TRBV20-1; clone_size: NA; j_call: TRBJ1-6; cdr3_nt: TGCAGTGCTAGACGGGAGGGTAATTCACCCCTCCACTTT; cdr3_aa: CSARREGNSPLHF
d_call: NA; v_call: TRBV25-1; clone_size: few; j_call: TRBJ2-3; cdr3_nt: TGTGCCAGCAGTGAGGTAGGGTTTACAGATACGCAGTATTTT; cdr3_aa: CASSEVGFTDTQYF
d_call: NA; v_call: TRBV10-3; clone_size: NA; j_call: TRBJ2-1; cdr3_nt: TGTGCCATCAGATTGGATCTTAGGGCGGGATCTAACAATGAGCAGTTCTTC; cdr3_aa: CAIRLDLRAGSNNEQFF
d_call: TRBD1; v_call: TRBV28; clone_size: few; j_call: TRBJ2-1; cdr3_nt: TGTGCCAGCAGGGCACCGACAGGGGGCTCCTACAATGAGCAGTTCTTC; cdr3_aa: CASRAPTGGSYNEQFF
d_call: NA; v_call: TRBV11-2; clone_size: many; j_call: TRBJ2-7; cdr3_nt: TGTGCCAGCAGCTCAAACGGGGCTCAATCCTCCTACGAGCAGTACTTC; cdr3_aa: CASSSNGAQSSYEQYF
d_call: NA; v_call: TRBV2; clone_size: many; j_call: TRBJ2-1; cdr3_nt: TGTGCCAGCAGTAAACGGACAGGGACTAGCTCTTTTCGGGACAACACACAAAATGAGCAGTTCTTC; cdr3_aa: CASSKRTGTSSFRDNTQNEQFF
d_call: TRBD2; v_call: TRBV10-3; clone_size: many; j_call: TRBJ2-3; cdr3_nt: TGTGCCATCAGTGGGTCTAGCGGGGGGGCCCCAGATACGCAGTATTTT; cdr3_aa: CAISGSSGGAPDTQYF
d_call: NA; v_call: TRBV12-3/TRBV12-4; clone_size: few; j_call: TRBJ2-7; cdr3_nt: TGTGCCAGCAGTTTCTTGATGGGGGCAGGCGGCTCCTACGAGCAGTACTTC; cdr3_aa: CASSFLMGAGGSYEQYF
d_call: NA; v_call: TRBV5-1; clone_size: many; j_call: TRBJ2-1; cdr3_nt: TGCGCCAGCGGGGTCGGCAATGAGCAGTTCTTC; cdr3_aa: CASGVGNEQFF
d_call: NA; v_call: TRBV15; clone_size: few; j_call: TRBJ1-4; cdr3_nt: TGTGCCACCAGCAAGGGGGAGTATAATGAAAAACTGTTTTTT; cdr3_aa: CATSKGEYNEKLFF
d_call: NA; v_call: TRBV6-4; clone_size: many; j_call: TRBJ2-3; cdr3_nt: TGTGCCAGCAGTTTGCAGTCTACAGATACGCAGTATTTT; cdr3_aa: CASSLQSTDTQYF
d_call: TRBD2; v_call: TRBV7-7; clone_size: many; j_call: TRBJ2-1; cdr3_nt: TGTGCCAGCAGCTTGGGAGGGTCCGGGGGGAATGAGCAGTTCTTC; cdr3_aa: CASSLGGSGGNEQFF
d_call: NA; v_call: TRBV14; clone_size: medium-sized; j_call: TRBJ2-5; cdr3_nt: TGTGCCAGCAGCATTCAAGAGACCCAGTACTTC; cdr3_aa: CASSIQETQYF
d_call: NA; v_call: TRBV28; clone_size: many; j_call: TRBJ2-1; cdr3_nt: TGTGCCAGCAGTATTGACTGGGACTGGGACAATGAGCAGTTCTTC; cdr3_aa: CASSIDWDWDNEQFF